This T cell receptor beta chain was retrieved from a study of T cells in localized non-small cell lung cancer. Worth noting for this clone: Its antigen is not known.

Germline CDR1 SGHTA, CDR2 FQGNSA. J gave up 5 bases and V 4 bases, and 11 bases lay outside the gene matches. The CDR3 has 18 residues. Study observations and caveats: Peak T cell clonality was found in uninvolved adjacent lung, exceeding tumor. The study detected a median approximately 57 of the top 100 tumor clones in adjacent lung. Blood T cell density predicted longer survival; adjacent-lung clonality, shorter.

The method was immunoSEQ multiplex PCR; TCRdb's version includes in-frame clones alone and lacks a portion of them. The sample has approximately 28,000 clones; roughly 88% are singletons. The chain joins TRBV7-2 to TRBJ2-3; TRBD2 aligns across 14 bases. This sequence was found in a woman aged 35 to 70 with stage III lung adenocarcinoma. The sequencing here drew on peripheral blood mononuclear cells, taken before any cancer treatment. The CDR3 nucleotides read TGTGCCAGCAGCTCCCCCAAGGGACTAGCGGGGGTTGGAGATACGCAGTATTTT. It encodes CASSSPKGLAGVGDTQYF.